This T cell receptor (beta chain) was recorded in a study of human T cells and chemical hapten exposure. Study-wide results and caveats: While controls formed fewer of them, expanded TCRs formed significantly more large CDR3 similarity clusters. The donors suffered from alopecia, so their immune response may not match that of healthy people.

TCRdb reprocessed the RACE reads via MiXCR and lists one record per CDR3 protein. The sample yields around 300,000 distinct CDR3 sequences, 4.5% to 5.5% seen once. Noted time point: pre-sensitization, week 0. This sample's treatment: therapeutic diphenylcyclopropenone sensitization with weekly scalp DPC. Extraction yielded total RNA from whole blood (unfractionated). This clonotype has at least ten counts. The target antigen is unknown. V shed 4 bases and J 5 bases; nucleotides not matched to a gene: 8. Germline-derived CDR1 and CDR2 are MNHEY and SMNVEV (reference sequence). There are 15 residues in the CDR3.

The sequencing used whole blood, collected in connection with sensitization to the hapten diphenylcyclopropenone (DPC). This receptor was obtained from a woman in her late teens or twenties with alopecia areata. Some clones in this sample may be carry-over from other donors' samples. V gene TRBV27 combines with J gene TRBJ1-1; TRBD1 matches 9 bases. DNA of the CDR3: TGTGCCAGCAGTTGGACAGGGGAGGGTGGAACTGAAGCTTTCTTT. Amino acid sequence: CASSWTGEGGTEAFF.